The clone carrying this T cell receptor beta chain was recorded once. Its cognate antigen is unknown. Marked H&E slides guided macrodissection of tumor areas from roughly five unstained, deparaffinized 7.5 to 10 um sections. Repertoires were generated with immunoSEQ multiplex PCR, while TCRdb's copy carries only in-frame clones and drops some. In the table there are under 5,000 clones, 70% to 90% of which are singletons. The data stem from a study of T cells in lung cancer brain metastases. Study at large: Most of the roughly 20 patients had smoked, with a median of about 38 pack-years. Most patients, about 90% of the 20, got no therapy between primary and metastasis resection. Regarding the study as a whole: Brain metastases had fewer unique productive clones than primaries (median around 1,400 versus 4,600).

CDR3 size: 14 residues. Trimming cost V 2 bases and J 2 bases; bases outside gene matches: 1. CDR1 is SGDLS and CDR2 is YYNGEE in the germline V gene. The sequence was obtained from a woman in her fifties or sixties with non-small cell lung cancer. The V gene is TRBV9, the J gene TRBJ2-3; 8 bases fit TRBD2. Sequenced material: tumor tissue from the primary lung tumor. CDR3 nucleotides: TGTGCCAGCAGCGTTAGCGGGAACACAGATACGCAGTATTTT. This translates into CASSVSGNTDTQYF.